The entry that follows covers one T cell receptor (beta chain) sequence. This clonotype showed up many times. The antigen it binds to is not known. Per-nucleotide qualities are absent, and no much larger clonotype sits a single base away. Sequencing was carried out with an Illumina HiSeq 1500. TCRdb trimmed the raw reads at Q25, called clones with MiXCR and kept productive beta chains. Each record represents a unique CDR3 protein, reported with the most common genes and DNA among its rows. The sample records about 260,000 distinct CDR3 sequences, roughly an eighth of which are singletons. The top ten hold around 8.7% of the sample. The data derive from a study of T cell repertoires in cytomegalovirus infection (dated by TCRdb to between 2018 and 2021). Turning to the overall study: Because public TCR beta signatures pointed to carriage of CMV infection together with the matching HLA type, the HLA type of each donor mattered for the analysis.

Points the paper makes about the study in general: In the ex vivo response, HLA-C-restricted CMV-specific TCR beta clonotypes were dominant, and in two of eight donors the single most frequent clonotype came from this HLA-C-restricted group. Cumulative frequency of public TCR beta family members discriminated carriers of CMV infection plus the relevant HLA type in this cohort and an independent approximately 400-donor cohort.

The germline V gene yields SGHTA for CDR1 and FQGNSA for CDR2. The CDR3 runs 13 amino acids, cysteine and phenylalanine included. Only the CDR3 region is kept as DNA, spanning 39 bases read in frame from base 1. V and J lose 5 bases and 4 bases, and a span of 9 bases separates them. Sequenced input: PBMCs. The TCR comes from a human donor in good health (CMV status not recorded). Some clones in this sample may be carry-over from other donors' samples. Here the chain combines TRBV7-2 and TRBJ1-5; tentative D gene TRBD1, with 6 bases matching. The CDR3 protein sequence reads: CASSPTGNQPQHF. The nucleotide sequence is TGTGCCAGCAGCCCGACAGGTAATCAGCCCCAGCATTTT.